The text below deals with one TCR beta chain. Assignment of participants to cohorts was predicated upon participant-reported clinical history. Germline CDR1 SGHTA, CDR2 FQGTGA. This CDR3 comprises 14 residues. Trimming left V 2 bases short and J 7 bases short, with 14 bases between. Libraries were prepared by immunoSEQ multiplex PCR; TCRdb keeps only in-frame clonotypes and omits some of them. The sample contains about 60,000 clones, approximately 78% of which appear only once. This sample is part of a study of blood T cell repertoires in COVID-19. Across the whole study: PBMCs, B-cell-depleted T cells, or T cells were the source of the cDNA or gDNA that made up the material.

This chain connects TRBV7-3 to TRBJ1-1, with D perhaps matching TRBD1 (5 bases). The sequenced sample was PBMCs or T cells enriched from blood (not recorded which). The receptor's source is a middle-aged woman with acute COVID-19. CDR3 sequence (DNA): TGTGCCAGCAGCTTATATGGGGCTGGAGATGAAGCTTTCTTT. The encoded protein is CASSLYGAGDEAFF.